This is a list of T cell receptor beta chains from one sample in a study of cytomegalovirus exposure and HLA in healthy donors. The repertoire was sequenced with immunoSEQ multiplex PCR; TCRdb's copy has only in-frame clones and lacks some. The sample yields about 360,000 clones, roughly 85% seen once. The sequencing sample was made of PBMCs. These receptors were collected from a woman between 18 and 29 years old in good health and CMV-seronegative. Each CDR3 is given with its conserved first and last residue. D genes are given only for firm matches. Clone sizes are given selectively: once, few, many, or a class where the clone is expanded.

j_gene	abundance	v_gene	d_gene	CDR3aa	CDR3nt
TRBJ1-2	NA	TRBV27	TRBD1	CASREIGSGGRGYTF	TGTGCCAGCAGGGAGATAGGTTCAGGGGGTAGAGGCTACACCTTC
TRBJ2-3	once	TRBV28	TRBD2	CASSLETPLAGMETDTQYF	TGTGCCAGCAGTTTGGAAACTCCCCTAGCGGGTATGGAAACAGATACGCAGTATTTT
TRBJ1-1	NA	TRBV6-5	NA	CASSSRQNTEAFF	TGTGCCAGCAGTTCCCGACAGAACACTGAAGCTTTCTTT
TRBJ1-5	NA	TRBV19	NA	CASRPDRLNQPQHF	TGTGCCAGTAGGCCAGACAGGTTAAATCAGCCCCAGCATTTT
TRBJ2-5	NA	TRBV5-1	NA	CASNRPGEETQYF	TGCGCCAGCAACCGACCAGGGGAAGAGACCCAGTACTTC
TRBJ2-3	NA	TRBV27	NA	CASSWGVHSTDTQYF	TGTGCCAGCAGTTGGGGAGTACATAGCACAGATACGCAGTATTTT
TRBJ2-3	NA	TRBV9	TRBD2	CASSYSGSGGDTQYF	TGTGCCAGCAGTTATAGCGGGAGTGGGGGTGATACGCAGTATTTT
TRBJ2-7	NA	TRBV7-9	NA	CASSLGWGRDHYEQYF	TGTGCCAGCAGCTTAGGCTGGGGCAGGGATCACTACGAGCAGTACTTC
TRBJ2-7	NA	TRBV5-1	NA	CASSPPTVGEQYF	TGCGCCAGCAGCCCCCCGACAGTGGGCGAGCAGTACTTC
TRBJ2-3	NA	TRBV5-1	TRBD2	CASRPAGGPLNTQYF	TGCGCCTCACGCCCAGCGGGGGGGCCTTTGAATACGCAGTATTTT
TRBJ1-2	NA	TRBV5-1	NA	CASSFVGTRNYGYTF	TGCGCCAGCAGCTTCGTTGGCACCAGAAACTATGGCTACACCTTC
TRBJ2-7	few	TRBV7-8	NA	CASSLERISEQYF	TGTGCCAGCAGCTTAGAGCGCATTTCCGAGCAGTACTTC
TRBJ1-1	NA	TRBV30	NA	CAWSVGLLRDTEAFF	TGTGCCTGGAGTGTAGGACTCCTGAGGGACACTGAAGCTTTCTTT
TRBJ1-5	many	TRBV7-9	NA	CASSAIRAAGGPQHF	TGTGCCAGCAGCGCCATTCGGGCAGCCGGGGGGCCCCAGCATTTT
TRBJ2-1	NA	TRBV27	TRBD2	CASSLWPSGSRSSREQFF	TGTGCCAGCAGTTTATGGCCTAGCGGGAGCAGATCTTCTCGTGAGCAGTTCTTC
TRBJ2-2	NA	TRBV6-5	TRBD2	CASIPRASGYGELFF	TGTGCCAGCATCCCTAGGGCTAGCGGGTACGGGGAGCTGTTTTTT
TRBJ1-3	NA	TRBV29-1	NA	CSVEISSGNTIYF	TGCAGCGTTGAGATTAGCTCTGGAAACACCATATATTTT
TRBJ2-2	NA	TRBV6-6	TRBD2	CASRSLAERRELFF	TGTGCCAGCAGATCGCTAGCGGAGAGGAGGGAGCTGTTTTTT
TRBJ2-1	NA	TRBV7-6	TRBD2	CASSFSLAGRYNEQFF	TGTGCCAGCAGCTTCTCACTAGCGGGGCGCTACAATGAGCAGTTCTTC
TRBJ2-5	NA	TRBV6-5	NA	CASSRSGDQETQYF	TGTGCCAGCAGCAGATCGGGTGATCAAGAGACCCAGTACTTC
TRBJ2-5	few	TRBV28	NA	CASSLGPGGLETQYF	TGTGCCAGCAGTTTAGGGCCAGGGGGGTTGGAGACCCAGTACTTC
TRBJ1-1	once	TRBV25-1	TRBD1	CASVRSSGGGTEAFF	TGTGCCAGCGTCAGAAGTTCAGGGGGCGGCACTGAAGCTTTCTTT
TRBJ1-5	NA	TRBV7-6	NA	CASSLRSNQPQHF	TGTGCCAGCAGCCTACGTAGCAATCAGCCCCAGCATTTT
TRBJ1-2	NA	TRBV6-1	NA	CASGPANYGYTF	TGTGCCAGCGGTCCAGCTAACTATGGCTACACCTTC
TRBJ2-2	NA	TRBV29-1	NA	CSVGSLANGGELFF	TGCAGCGTCGGATCCTTAGCGAATGGCGGGGAGCTGTTTTTT
TRBJ2-7	NA	TRBV5-1	TRBD2	CASSDTTSGRSYEQYF	TGCGCCAGCAGCGACACGACTAGCGGCCGCTCCTACGAGCAGTACTTC
TRBJ2-3	NA	TRBV29-1	NA	CSVEDLSLADTQYF	TGCAGCGTTGAAGATCTTTCCCTAGCGGATACGCAGTATTTT
TRBJ2-3	NA	TRBV10-2	NA	CASSDPGGNTQYF	TGCGCCAGCAGTGACCCCGGGGGAAATACGCAGTATTTT
TRBJ1-6	NA	TRBV6-5	NA	CASSPRTYNSPLHF	TGTGCCAGCAGCCCCAGAACGTATAATTCACCCCTCCACTTT
TRBJ2-3	NA	TRBV6-6	TRBD1	CASRGQVASDTQYF	TGTGCCAGCAGAGGACAGGTGGCCTCGGATACGCAGTATTTT
TRBJ2-1	NA	TRBV20-1	NA	CGARSNEQFF	TGCGGGGCTCGGTCGAATGAGCAGTTCTTC
TRBJ1-3	NA	TRBV6-5	NA	CASSPDRYSGNTIYF	TGTGCCAGCAGCCCCGACAGGTACTCTGGAAACACCATATATTTT
TRBJ1-6	NA	TRBV28	NA	CASRGSNNSPLHF	TGTGCCAGCAGGGGGAGTAATAATTCACCCCTCCACTTT
TRBJ1-1	NA	TRBV2	NA	CASSQQGRHTEAFF	TGTGCCAGCAGCCAACAGGGTCGGCACACTGAAGCTTTCTTT
TRBJ1-5	few	TRBV4-1	NA	CASSQAVMSNQPQHF	TGCGCCAGCAGCCAGGCTGTGATGAGCAATCAGCCCCAGCATTTT
TRBJ2-7	NA	TRBV28	TRBD1	CASRLGTVHEQYF	TGTGCCAGCAGACTCGGGACAGTCCACGAGCAGTACTTC
TRBJ2-7	few	TRBV28	TRBD1	CASSRDSYEQYF	TGTGCCAGCAGTCGGGACAGTTACGAGCAGTACTTC
TRBJ2-1	NA	TRBV6-1	NA	CASRTFVNNEQFF	TGTGCCAGCAGGACTTTCGTGAACAATGAGCAGTTCTTC
TRBJ2-5	NA	TRBV4-1	TRBD1	CASSQRLSDRGETQYF	TGCGCCAGCAGCCAAAGACTATCGGACAGGGGGGAGACCCAGTACTTC
TRBJ1-3	NA	TRBV6-6	NA	CASRRSWDTSGNTIYF	TGTGCCAGTCGGAGGTCTTGGGACACCTCTGGAAACACCATATATTTT
TRBJ2-7	NA	TRBV18	TRBD1	CASSPLELRGPTYEQYF	TGTGCCAGCTCACCTTTGGAACTCAGGGGGCCAACCTACGAGCAGTACTTC
TRBJ1-2	few	TRBV27	NA	CASRWTGAYGYTF	TGTGCCAGCAGGTGGACTGGTGCCTATGGCTACACCTTC
TRBJ2-7	NA	TRBV5-4	NA	CASSLGMSYEQYF	TGTGCCAGCAGCTTGGGTATGTCCTACGAGCAGTACTTC